The 15 T cell receptor beta chains in this list originate from one sample, sequenced in a study of cytomegalovirus exposure and HLA in healthy donors. The PCR used 60 Vbeta and 13 Jbeta primers. Profiled with immunoSEQ multiplex PCR; TCRdb holds only in-frame clones, not every one. The sample records under 200,000 clones, 68% being singletons. The specimen was PBMCs. These receptors originate from a man in his forties or fifties in good health and CMV-seronegative.

The chain couples TRBV5-1 to TRBJ1-5; D remains ambiguous. CDR3 length equals 14 residues. V was shortened by 4 bases and J by 3 bases, with 11 bases between the two germline ends. Germline loops: CDR1 SGHRS, CDR2 YFSETQ. The CDR3 here is CASSRGPSNQPQHF. The CDR3 DNA reads as TGCGCCAGCAGCCGTGGGCCGTCCAATCAGCCCCAGCATTTT.

The chain uses TRBV7-9 and TRBJ1-6; a possible D gene is TRBD1 (5 bases). Between the trimmed V and J ends, which lost 5 bases and 8 bases, there was a span of 13 bases. The CDR3 is 14 amino acids. Germline V gives CDR1 SEHNR, CDR2 FQNEAQ (reference sequence). CDR3 sequence reads: CASSPSGGDSPLHF. The CDR3 nucleotides read TGTGCCAGCAGCCCTAGCGGGGGGGATTCACCCCTCCACTTT. The full variable domain, completed using reference TRBV7-9 and TRBJ1-6, is DTGVSQNPRHKITKRGQNVTFRCDPISEHNRLYWYRQTLGQGPEFLTYFQNEAQLEKSRLLSDRFSAERPKGSFSTLEIQRTEQGDSAMYLCASSPSGGDSPLHFGNGTRLTVT.

The CDR3 coding sequence is TGTGCCAGCAGCGTTGGGGGGGCACTGAACACTGAAGCTTTCTTT. Its protein product is CASSVGGALNTEAFF. V gene TRBV9 combines with J gene TRBJ1-1; possible D gene TRBD1, 6 bases. Germline V gene data show CDR1 as SGDLS and CDR2 as YYNGEE. V lost 2 bases and J lost 0, with 11 bases in between. This CDR3 has 15 residues. The complete variable domain, with remaining parts taken from reference TRBV9 and TRBJ1-1, reads DSGVTQTPKHLITATGQRVTLRCSPRSGDLSVYWYQQSLDQGLQFLIQYYNGEERAKGNILERFSAQQFPDLHSELNLSSLELGDSALYFCASSVGGALNTEAFFGQGTRLTVV.

The V call is TRBV5-1, the J call TRBJ2-2; 8 bases fit TRBD1. Per the germline V gene, CDR1 is SGHRS and CDR2 is YFSETQ. Losses at the gene ends were 3 bases for V and 8 bases for J; bases not matched to a gene: 15. This CDR3 region has 17 residues. The CDR3 DNA reads as TGCGCCAGCAGCTCTGAGACAGGGGAGGTCTTCATGGGGGAGCTGTTTTTT. Translated, it gives CASSSETGEVFMGELFF.

The chain has TRBV7-2 and TRBJ2-7; the match to TRBD1 covers 9 bases. The CDR3 is 15 amino acids. Trimming at V came to 6 bases and at J to 0 bases, leaving 6 bases not matched to a gene. The V gene's germline CDR1 is SGHTA and CDR2 FQGNSA. Here the CDR3 DNA reads TGTGCCAGCAGACCCGGACAGGGGATCTCCTACGAGCAGTACTTC. Its protein product is CASRPGQGISYEQYF.

This sequence joins TRBV6-6 and TRBJ1-3; D gene unclear. From germline, CDR1 is MNHNY and CDR2 SVGAGI (reference sequence). The CDR3 is made up of 13 amino acids. Trimming shortened V by 5 bases and J by 4 bases, and 9 bases separated the two germline ends. CDR3 in amino acids: CASSLGVGNTIYF. Here the CDR3 DNA reads TGTGCCAGCAGTCTCGGGGTCGGAAACACCATATATTTT.

V gene TRBV7-9 combines with J gene TRBJ1-6; weak D call: TRBD1 (6 bases). This CDR3 has 13 amino acids. Germline CDR1 reads SEHNR; CDR2 reads FQNEAQ (reference sequence). V lost 6 bases to trimming and J lost 9 bases, with 12 bases between them. In DNA, the CDR3 is TGTGCCAGCAGTTACAGGGAAAGTTCACCCCTCCACTTT. Translating gives CASSYRESSPLHF. The entire variable domain, with the rest obtained from reference TRBV7-9 and TRBJ1-6, is as follows: DTGVSQNPRHKITKRGQNVTFRCDPISEHNRLYWYRQTLGQGPEFLTYFQNEAQLEKSRLLSDRFSAERPKGSFSTLEIQRTEQGDSAMYLCASSYRESSPLHFGNGTRLTVT.

The chain is built from TRBV29-1 and TRBJ2-5; possible D gene TRBD1, 7 bases. The J call may be wrong; the DNA end is better matched by TRBJ2-7. The CDR3 is 10 residues long. Germline CDR1 and CDR2: SQVTM and ANQGSEA. Written as DNA, the CDR3 is TGCAGCGCCAGGGGGGCCGAGCAGTACTTC. This translates into CSARGAEQYF.

The table lists this clone with a few counts. The rearrangement joins TRBV11-2 to TRBJ2-7; 8 bases line up with TRBD1. Germline CDR1 and CDR2: SGHAT and FQNNGV. The CDR3 runs 16 residues. Trimming at V came to 5 bases and at J to 3 bases, leaving 12 bases not matched to a gene. The CDR3 DNA reads TGTGCCAGCAGCCTTATGCCAGCAACAGGGGGCTACGAGCAGTACTTC. Translation gives CASSLMPATGGYEQYF.

The rearrangement uses TRBV25-1 and TRBJ1-2, with 7 bases fitting TRBD1. With 8 bases clipped from V and 4 bases from J, the junction kept 7 bases outside the gene matches. Looked up from germline, CDR1 is MGHDK and CDR2 is SYGVNS. The CDR3 is 13 residues long. This chain's CDR3 is CASSKGGGYGYTF. CDR3 in DNA: TGTGCCAGCTCTAAAGGGGGCGGCTATGGCTACACCTTC.

This sequence joins TRBV5-6 and TRBJ1-6, with D maybe TRBD1 (6 bases). The CDR3 sequence is 15 residues long. Trimming cost V 0 bases and J 5 bases, with 9 bases left between them. Germline CDR1 reads SGHDT; CDR2 reads YYEEEE. CDR3 nucleotides: TGTGCCAGCAGCTTGGAACAGGGCCATAATTCACCCCTCCACTTT. It encodes CASSLEQGHNSPLHF.

This clone was recorded once. The chain couples TRBV5-4 to TRBJ2-5; 7 positions agree with TRBD1. J gave up 4 bases and V 0 bases, and 6 bases lay outside the gene matches. The CDR3 is 15 amino acids. Germline values: CDR1 SGHNT, CDR2 YYREEE (reference sequence). The CDR3 spells CASSLGQGRGETQYF. The CDR3 bases are TGTGCCAGCAGCTTGGGACAGGGAAGGGGAGAGACCCAGTACTTC.

The rearrangement links TRBV7-8 to TRBJ1-6; 11 nucleotides agree with TRBD1. Germline-derived CDR1 and CDR2 are SGHVS and FQNEAQ. Trimming removed 1 base from V and 1 base from J; junction bases left unmatched: 6. The CDR3 contains 19 residues. The CDR3 is CASSLVYGTGGSYNSPLHF. The CDR3 nucleotides are TGTGCCAGCAGCTTAGTGTACGGGACAGGGGGGTCCTATAATTCACCCCTCCACTTT.

The table lists this clone with a count of one. The gene calls are TRBV2 and TRBJ1-2, with 7 bases aligning to TRBD1. Germline V gene sequence: CDR1 SNHLY, CDR2 FYNNEI. The V and J ends lost 4 bases and 4 bases, in that order; junction bases with no gene match: 9. CDR3 length equals 15 residues. The CDR3 spells CASSVQGRDTYGYTF. The CDR3 DNA is TGTGCCAGCAGTGTACAGGGGCGCGACACCTATGGCTACACCTTC.

The chain uses TRBV7-2 and TRBJ2-3; 14 bases are a match to TRBD2. Germline CDR1 and CDR2: SGHTA and FQGNSA. V was pared by 1 base and J by 6 bases, with 9 bases of the junction left unmatched. The CDR3 length is 18 residues. The CDR3 DNA sequence: TGTGCCAGCAGCTTAGTTGGGACTAGCGGGGGTCCCCGGGATACGCAGTATTTT. The encoded protein is CASSLVGTSGGPRDTQYF. The full variable domain, with the rest looked up from reference TRBV7-2 and TRBJ2-3, is GAGVSQSPSNKVTEKGKDVELRCDPISGHTALYWYRQSLGQGLEFLIYFQGNSAPDKSGLPSDRFSAERTGGSVSTLTIQRTQQEDSAVYLCASSLVGTSGGPRDTQYFGPGTRLTVL.